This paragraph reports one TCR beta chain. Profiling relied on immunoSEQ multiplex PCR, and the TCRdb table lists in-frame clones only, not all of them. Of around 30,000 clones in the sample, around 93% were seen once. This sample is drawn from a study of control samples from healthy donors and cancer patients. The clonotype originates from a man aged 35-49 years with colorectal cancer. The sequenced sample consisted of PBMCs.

This chain's CDR3 is CASSFSRTGENEQYF. CDR3 coding DNA: TGTGCCAGCAGCTTCTCACGGACAGGGGAGAACGAGCAGTACTTC. The rearrangement joins TRBV7-8 to TRBJ2-7; 9 bases are a match to TRBD1. The CDR3 runs to 15 residues. CDR1 is SGHVS and CDR2 is FQNEAQ in the germline V gene. V lost 3 bases and J lost 5; bases outside the gene matches: 8.